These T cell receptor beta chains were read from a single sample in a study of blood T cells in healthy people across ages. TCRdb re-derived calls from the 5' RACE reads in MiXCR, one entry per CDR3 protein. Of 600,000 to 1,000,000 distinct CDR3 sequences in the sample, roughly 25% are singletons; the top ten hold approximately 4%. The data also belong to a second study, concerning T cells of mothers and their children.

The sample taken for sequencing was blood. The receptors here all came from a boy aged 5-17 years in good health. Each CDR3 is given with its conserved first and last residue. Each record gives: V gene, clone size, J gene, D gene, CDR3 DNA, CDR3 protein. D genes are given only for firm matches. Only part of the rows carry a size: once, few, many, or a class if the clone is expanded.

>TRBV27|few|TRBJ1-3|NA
TGTGCCAGCTGCCCGCTGACTCCAAGCTCTGGAAACACCATATATTTT
CASCPLTPSSGNTIYF
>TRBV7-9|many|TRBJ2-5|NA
TGTGCCAGCTCACCCTCGGGAGCAGAGACCCAGTACTTC
CASSPSGAETQYF
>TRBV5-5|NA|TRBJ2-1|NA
TGTGCCAGCAGCTTGGAACCTAATGAGCAGTTCTTC
CASSLEPNEQFF
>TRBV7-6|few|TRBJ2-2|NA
TGTGCCAGCAGCCTAGTTACTGGGAACACCGGGGAGCTGTTTTTT
CASSLVTGNTGELFF
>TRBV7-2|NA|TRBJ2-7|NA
TGTGCCAGCAGCCCAAGCGGCGGGAAGGACGAGCAGTACTTC
CASSPSGGKDEQYF
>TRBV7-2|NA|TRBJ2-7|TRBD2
TGTGCCAGCAGCCCGATGGGAGGGGTGCTCTACGAGCAGCACTTC
CASSPMGGVLYEQHF
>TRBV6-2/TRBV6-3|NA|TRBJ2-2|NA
TGTGCCAGCAGTTACGGTGCTGTCGGGGAGCTGTTTTTT
CASSYGAVGELFF
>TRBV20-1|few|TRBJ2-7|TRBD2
TGCAGTGCTAGAGATAGCGGGAGGGCCGGTTACGAGCAGTACTTC
CSARDSGRAGYEQYF
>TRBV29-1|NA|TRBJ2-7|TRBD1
TGCAGCGCAATGTTGACAGGGTTCGAGCAGTACTTC
CSAMLTGFEQYF
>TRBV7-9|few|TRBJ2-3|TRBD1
TGTGCCAGCAGCTTAGTTGGCGCGGACAGGGATAGCACAGATACGCAGTATTTT
CASSLVGADRDSTDTQYF
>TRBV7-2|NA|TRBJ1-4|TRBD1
TGTGCCAGCAGCCCTTCTTGGACAGGTGAAAAACTGTTTTTT
CASSPSWTGEKLFF
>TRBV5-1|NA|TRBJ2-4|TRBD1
TGCGCCAGCAGCTTGTCGATGGGGGACAGGGAAAGGTCCAAAAACATTCAGTACTTC
CASSLSMGDRERSKNIQYF
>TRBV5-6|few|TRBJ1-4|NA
TGTGCCAGCAGCTTACGAGCCCTCCCAACTAATGAAAAACTGTTTTTT
CASSLRALPTNEKLFF
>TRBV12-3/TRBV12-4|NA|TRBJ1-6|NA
TGTGCCAGCACCAAGGGTGGAGGGAGCTCATCACCCCTCCACTTT
CASTKGGGSSSPLHF
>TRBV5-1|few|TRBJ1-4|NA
TGCGCCAGCAGCTTTACCAGTGCAACTAACGAAAAACTGTTTTTT
CASSFTSATNEKLFF
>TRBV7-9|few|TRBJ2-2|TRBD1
TGTGCCAGCAGCGACCGACAGGGGCCAGGAACCGGGGAGCTGTTTTTT
CASSDRQGPGTGELFF
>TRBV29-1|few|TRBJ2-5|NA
TGCAGCGTTGATCGGGGATCCGAAGAGGCCCAGTACTTC
CSVDRGSEEAQYF
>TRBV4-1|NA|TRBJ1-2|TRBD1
TGCGCCAGCAGCCAACTCAACGCGGGACAGGATTATGGCTACACCTTC
CASSQLNAGQDYGYTF
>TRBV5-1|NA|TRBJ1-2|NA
TGCGCCAGCAGCTTGGATTTAGGGAGTGGCTACACCTTC
CASSLDLGSGYTF
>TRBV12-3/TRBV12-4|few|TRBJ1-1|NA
TGTGCCAGCAGTCCATGGAACACTGAAGCTTTCTTT
CASSPWNTEAFF
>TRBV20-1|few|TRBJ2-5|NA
TGCAGTGCTAGGGAAGATCAAGAGACCCAGTACTTC
CSAREDQETQYF
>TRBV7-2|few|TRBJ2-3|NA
TGTGCCAGCAGTTCCGGGATAGGGAGACTCACAGATACGCAGTATTTT
CASSSGIGRLTDTQYF